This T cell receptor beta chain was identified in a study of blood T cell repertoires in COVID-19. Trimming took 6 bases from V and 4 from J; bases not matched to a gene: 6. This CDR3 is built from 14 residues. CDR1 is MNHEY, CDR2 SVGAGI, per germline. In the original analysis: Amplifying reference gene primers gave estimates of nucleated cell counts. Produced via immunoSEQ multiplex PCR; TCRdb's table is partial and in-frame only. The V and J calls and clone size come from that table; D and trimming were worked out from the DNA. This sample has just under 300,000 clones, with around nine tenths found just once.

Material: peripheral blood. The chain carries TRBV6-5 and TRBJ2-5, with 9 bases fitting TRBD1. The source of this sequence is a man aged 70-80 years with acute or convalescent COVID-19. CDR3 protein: CASSFDRGRETQYF. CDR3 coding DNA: TGTGCCAGCAGCTTCGACAGGGGGAGAGAGACCCAGTACTTC.